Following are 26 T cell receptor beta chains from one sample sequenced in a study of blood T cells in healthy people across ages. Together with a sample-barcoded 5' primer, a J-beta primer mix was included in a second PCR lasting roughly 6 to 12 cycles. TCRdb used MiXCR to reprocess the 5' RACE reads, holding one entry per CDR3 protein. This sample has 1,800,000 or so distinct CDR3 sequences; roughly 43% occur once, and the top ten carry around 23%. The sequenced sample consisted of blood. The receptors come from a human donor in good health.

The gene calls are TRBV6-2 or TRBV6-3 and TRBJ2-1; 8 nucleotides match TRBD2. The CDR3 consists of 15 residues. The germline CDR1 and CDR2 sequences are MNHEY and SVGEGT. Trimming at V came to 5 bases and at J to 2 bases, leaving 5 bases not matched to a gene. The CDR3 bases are TGTGCCAGCAGTGGGCGAGCGGGGGCCTACAATGAGCAGTTCTTC. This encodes CASSGRAGAYNEQFF.

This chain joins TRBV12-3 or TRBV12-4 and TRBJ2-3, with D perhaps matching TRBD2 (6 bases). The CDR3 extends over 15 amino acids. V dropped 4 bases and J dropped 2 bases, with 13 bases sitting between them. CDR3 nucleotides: TGTGCCAGCAGTTCCAGGAGGGTTACCACAGATACGCAGTATTTT. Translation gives CASSSRRVTTDTQYF.

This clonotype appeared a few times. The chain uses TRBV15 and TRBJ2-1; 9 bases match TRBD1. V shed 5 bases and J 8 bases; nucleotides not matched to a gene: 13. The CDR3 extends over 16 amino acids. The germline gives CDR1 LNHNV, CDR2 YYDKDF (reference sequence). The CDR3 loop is CATSGGQGLKVDEQFF. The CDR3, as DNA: TGTGCCACCAGCGGTGGACAGGGGCTTAAGGTGGATGAGCAGTTCTTC.

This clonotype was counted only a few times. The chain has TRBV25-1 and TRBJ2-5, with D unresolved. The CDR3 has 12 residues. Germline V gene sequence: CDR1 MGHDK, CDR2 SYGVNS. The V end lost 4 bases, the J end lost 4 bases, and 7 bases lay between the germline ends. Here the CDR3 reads CASSVVGETQYF. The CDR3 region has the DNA TGTGCCAGCAGTGTAGTGGGAGAGACCCAGTACTTC. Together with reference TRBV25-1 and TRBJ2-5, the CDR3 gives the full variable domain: EADIYQTPRYLVIGTGKKITLECSQTMGHDKMYWYQQDPGMELHLIHYSYGVNSTEKGDLSSESTVSRIRTEHFPLTLESARPSHTSQYLCASSVVGETQYFGPGTRLLVL.

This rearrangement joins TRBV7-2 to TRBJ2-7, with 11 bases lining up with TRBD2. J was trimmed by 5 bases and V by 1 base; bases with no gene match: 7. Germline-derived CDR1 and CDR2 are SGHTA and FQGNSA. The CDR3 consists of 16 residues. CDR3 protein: CASSLDSGGARNEQYF. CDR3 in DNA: TGTGCCAGCAGCTTAGATAGCGGGGGGGCAAGGAACGAGCAGTACTTC.

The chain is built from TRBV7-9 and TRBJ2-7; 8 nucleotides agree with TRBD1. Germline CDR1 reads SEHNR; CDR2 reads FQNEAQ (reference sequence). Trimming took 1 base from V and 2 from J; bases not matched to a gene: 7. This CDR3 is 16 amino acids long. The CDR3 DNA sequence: TGTGCCAGCAGCTTAGGCGGACAGGGATGGCCCTACGAGCAGTACTTC. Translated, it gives CASSLGGQGWPYEQYF.

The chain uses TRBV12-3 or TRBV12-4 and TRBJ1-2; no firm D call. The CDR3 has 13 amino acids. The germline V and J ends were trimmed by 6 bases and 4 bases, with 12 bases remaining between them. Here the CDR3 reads CASSPSEVYGYTF. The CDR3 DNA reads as TGTGCCAGCAGCCCTTCAGAGGTCTATGGCTACACCTTC.

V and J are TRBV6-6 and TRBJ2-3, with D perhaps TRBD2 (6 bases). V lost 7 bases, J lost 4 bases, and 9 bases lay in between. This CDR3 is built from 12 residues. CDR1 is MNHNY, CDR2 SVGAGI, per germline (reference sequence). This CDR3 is CASKTSPDTQYF. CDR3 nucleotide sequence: TGTGCCAGCAAAACTAGCCCAGATACGCAGTATTTT.

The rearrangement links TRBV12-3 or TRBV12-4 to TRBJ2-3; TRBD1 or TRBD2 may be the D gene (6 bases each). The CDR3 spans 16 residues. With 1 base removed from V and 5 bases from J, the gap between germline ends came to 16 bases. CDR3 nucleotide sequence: TGTGCCAGCAGTTTAGTAAAGGGGGGTTTGATAGATACGCAGTATTTT. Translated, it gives CASSLVKGGLIDTQYF.

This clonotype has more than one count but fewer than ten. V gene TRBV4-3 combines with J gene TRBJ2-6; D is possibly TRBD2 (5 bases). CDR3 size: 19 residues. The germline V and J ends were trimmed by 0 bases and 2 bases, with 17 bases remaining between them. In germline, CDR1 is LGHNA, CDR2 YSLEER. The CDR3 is CASSQDSPSRGPGANVLTF. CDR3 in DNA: TGCGCCAGCAGCCAAGATAGCCCCTCCCGAGGGCCTGGGGCCAACGTCCTGACTTTC.

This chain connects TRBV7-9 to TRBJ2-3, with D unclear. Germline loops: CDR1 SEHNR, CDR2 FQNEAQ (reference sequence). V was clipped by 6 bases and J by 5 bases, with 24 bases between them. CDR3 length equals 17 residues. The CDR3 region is CASSSSIVPDGRDTQYF. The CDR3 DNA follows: TGTGCCAGCAGTTCATCGATTGTCCCCGACGGTAGAGATACGCAGTATTTT.

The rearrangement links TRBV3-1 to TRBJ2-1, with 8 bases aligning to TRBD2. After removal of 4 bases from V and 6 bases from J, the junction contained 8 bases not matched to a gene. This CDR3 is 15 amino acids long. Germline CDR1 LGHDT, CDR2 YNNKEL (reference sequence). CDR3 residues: CASSPTNRGGNEQFF. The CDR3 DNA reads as TGTGCCAGCAGCCCCACTAATCGGGGGGGCAATGAGCAGTTCTTC.

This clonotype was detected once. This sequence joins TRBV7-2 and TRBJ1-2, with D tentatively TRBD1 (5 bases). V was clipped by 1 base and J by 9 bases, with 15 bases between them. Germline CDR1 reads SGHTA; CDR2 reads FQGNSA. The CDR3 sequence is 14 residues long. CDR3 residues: CASSLDPGTSSYTF. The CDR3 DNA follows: TGTGCCAGCAGCTTAGATCCAGGGACGTCGAGCTACACCTTC.

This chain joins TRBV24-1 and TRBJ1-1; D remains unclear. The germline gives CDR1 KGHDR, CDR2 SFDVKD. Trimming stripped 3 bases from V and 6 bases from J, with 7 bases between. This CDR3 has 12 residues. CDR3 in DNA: TGTGCCACCAGTGATCCTTCTTCTGAAGCTTTCTTT. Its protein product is CATSDPSSEAFF.

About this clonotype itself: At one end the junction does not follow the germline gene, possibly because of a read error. In DNA, the CDR3 is TGCAGTGCCCCGCGGCAGTTGGCCGGGGATACGCGGTATTTT. It translates to CSAPRQLAGDTRYF. This chain connects TRBV20-1 to TRBJ2-3; TRBD2 might be the D (5 bases). The CDR3 spans 14 residues. Germline CDR1 and CDR2: DFQATT and SNEGSKA (reference sequence).

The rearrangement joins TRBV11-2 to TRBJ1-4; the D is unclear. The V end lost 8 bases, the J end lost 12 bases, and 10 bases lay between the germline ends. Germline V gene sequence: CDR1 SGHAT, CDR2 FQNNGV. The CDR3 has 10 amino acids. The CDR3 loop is CASGGSELFF. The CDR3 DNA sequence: TGTGCCAGCGGAGGTAGTGAACTGTTTTTT.

The CDR3 nucleotides are TGTGCCGCTCACAGGGAGTTGAACACTGAAGCTTTCTTT. It translates to CAAHRELNTEAFF. The J gene is TRBJ1-1, the V gene TRBV6-5, with D tentatively TRBD1 (6 bases). V was trimmed by 11 bases and J by 0 bases, leaving 13 bases between them. This CDR3 region has 13 residues. CDR1 and CDR2 (germline): MNHEY, SVGAGI.

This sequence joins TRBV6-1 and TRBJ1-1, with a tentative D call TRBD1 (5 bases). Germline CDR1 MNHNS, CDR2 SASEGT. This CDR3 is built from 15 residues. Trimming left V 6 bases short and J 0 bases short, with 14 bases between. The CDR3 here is CASSDTRGMNTEAFF. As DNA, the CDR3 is TGTGCCAGCAGCGATACTAGGGGCATGAACACTGAAGCTTTCTTT.

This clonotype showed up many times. The CDR3 bases are TGCAGCGTTGTAACGGGGACCCAAGGAGCCTACGAGCAGTACTTC. Translating it yields CSVVTGTQGAYEQYF. This chain links TRBV29-1 with TRBJ2-7; D could derive from TRBD1 or TRBD2 (5 bases each). Looked up from germline, CDR1 is SQVTM and CDR2 is ANQGSEA. CDR3 size: 15 residues. V was trimmed by 4 bases and J by 2 bases, leaving 18 bases between them.

The CDR3 loop reads CASSLRRGLAEGYEQYF. CDR3 in DNA: TGTGCCAGCAGCTTACGTCGGGGACTAGCGGAGGGCTACGAGCAGTACTTC. The V gene is TRBV7-2, the J gene TRBJ2-7; 11 bases agree with TRBD2. Germline CDR1 reads SGHTA; CDR2 reads FQGNSA. CDR3 length: 17 amino acids. Losses at the gene ends were 2 bases for V and 3 bases for J; bases not matched to a gene: 9.

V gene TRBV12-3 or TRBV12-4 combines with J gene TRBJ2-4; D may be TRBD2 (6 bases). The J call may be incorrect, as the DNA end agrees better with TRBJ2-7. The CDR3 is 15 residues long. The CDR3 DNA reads TGTGCCAGCAGTTTAGGACCGGGGAGGATCTACGAGCAGTACTTC. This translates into CASSLGPGRIYEQYF.

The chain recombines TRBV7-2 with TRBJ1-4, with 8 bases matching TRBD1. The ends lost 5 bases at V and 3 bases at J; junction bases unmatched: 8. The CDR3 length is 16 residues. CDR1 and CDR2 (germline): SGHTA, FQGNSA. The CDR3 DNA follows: TGTGCCAGCAGCCAGGGGGCACTGCCGGCTAATGAAAAACTGTTTTTT. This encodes CASSQGALPANEKLFF.

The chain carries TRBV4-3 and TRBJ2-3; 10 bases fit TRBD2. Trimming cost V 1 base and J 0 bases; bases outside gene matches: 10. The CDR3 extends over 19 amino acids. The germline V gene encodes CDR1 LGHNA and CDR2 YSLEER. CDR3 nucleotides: TGCGCCAGCAGCCAAGCTTGGATAGCGGGGGGCCTTAGCACAGATACGCAGTATTTT. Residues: CASSQAWIAGGLSTDTQYF.

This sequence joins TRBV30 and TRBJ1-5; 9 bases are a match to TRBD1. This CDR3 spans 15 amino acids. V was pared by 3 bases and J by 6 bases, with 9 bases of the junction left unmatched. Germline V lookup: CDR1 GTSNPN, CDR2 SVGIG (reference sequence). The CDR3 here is CAWSRIQGAVQPQHF. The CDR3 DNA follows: TGTGCCTGGAGCCGGATACAGGGGGCGGTTCAGCCCCAGCATTTT.

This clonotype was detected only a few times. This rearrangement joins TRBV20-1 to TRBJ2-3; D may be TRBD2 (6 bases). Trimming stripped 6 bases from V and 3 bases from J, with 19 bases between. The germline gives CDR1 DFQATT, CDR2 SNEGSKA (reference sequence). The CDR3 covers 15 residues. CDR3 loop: CSAVYLARRTDTQYF. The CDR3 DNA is TGCAGTGCCGTATACCTAGCGAGAAGAACAGATACGCAGTATTTT.

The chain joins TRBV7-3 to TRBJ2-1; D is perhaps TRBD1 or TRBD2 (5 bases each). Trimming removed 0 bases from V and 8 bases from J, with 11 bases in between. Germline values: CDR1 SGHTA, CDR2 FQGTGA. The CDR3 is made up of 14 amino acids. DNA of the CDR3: TGTGCCAGCAGCTTAACCGGGGCGCGGGATGAGCAGTTCTTC. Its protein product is CASSLTGARDEQFF.